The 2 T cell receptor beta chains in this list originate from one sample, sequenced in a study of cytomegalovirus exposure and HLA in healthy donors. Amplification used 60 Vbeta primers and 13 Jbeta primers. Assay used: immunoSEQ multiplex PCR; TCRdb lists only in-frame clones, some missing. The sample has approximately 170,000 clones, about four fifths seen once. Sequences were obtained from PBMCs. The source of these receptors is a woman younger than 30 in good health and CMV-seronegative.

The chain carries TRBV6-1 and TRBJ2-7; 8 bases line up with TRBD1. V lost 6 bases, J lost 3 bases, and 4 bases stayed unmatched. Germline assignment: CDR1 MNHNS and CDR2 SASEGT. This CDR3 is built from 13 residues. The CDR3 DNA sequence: TGTGCCAGCAGGGGGGACAGGCTCTACGAGCAGTACTTC. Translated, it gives CASRGDRLYEQYF.

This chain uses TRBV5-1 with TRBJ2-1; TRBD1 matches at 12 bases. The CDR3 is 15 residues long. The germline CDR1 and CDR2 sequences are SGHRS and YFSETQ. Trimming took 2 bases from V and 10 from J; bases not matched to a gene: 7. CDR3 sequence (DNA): TGCGCCAGCAGCTTCCGGGGACAGGGGGCGGAAGAGCAGTTCTTC. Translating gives CASSFRGQGAEEQFF.